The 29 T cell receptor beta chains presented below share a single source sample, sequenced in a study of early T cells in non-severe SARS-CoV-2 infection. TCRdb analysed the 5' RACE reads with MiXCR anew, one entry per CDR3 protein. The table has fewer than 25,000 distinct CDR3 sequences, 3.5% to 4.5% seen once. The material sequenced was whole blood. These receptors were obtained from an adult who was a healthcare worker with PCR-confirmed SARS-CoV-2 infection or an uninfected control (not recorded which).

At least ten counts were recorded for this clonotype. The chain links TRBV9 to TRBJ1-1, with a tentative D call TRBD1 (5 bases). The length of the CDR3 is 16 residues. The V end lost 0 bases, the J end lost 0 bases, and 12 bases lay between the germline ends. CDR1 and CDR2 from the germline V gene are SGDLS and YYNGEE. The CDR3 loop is CASSVVPTAVNTEAFF. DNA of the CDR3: TGTGCCAGCAGCGTAGTACCGACAGCCGTGAACACTGAAGCTTTCTTT.

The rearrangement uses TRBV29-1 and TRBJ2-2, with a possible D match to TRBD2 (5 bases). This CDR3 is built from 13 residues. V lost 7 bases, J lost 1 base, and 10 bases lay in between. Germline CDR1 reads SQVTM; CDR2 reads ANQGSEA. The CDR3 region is CSALEGNTGELFF. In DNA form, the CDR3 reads TGCAGCGCCCTAGAGGGGAACACCGGGGAGCTGTTTTTT.

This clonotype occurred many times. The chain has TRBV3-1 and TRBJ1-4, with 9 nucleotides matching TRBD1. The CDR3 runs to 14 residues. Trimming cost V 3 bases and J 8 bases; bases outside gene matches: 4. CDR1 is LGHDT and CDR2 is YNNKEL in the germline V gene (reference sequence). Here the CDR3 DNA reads TGTGCCAGCAGCCAGAGACAGGGGGGAGAAAAACTGTTTTTT. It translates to CASSQRQGGEKLFF.

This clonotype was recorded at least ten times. As DNA, the CDR3 is TGTGCCAGCAGTTTAGCTGGACAGGTCTCCTACGAGCAGTACTTC. Translation: CASSLAGQVSYEQYF. The chain recombines TRBV12-3 or TRBV12-4 with TRBJ2-7; TRBD1 aligns across 7 bases. CDR3 length: 15 residues. J was trimmed by 0 bases and V by 0 bases; bases with no gene match: 2.

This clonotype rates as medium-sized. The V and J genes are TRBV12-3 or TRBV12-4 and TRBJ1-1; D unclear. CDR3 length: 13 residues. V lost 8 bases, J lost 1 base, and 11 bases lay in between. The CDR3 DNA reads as TGTGCCAGCTGCTTGGGCCGGAACACTGAAGCTTTCTTT. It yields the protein CASCLGRNTEAFF.

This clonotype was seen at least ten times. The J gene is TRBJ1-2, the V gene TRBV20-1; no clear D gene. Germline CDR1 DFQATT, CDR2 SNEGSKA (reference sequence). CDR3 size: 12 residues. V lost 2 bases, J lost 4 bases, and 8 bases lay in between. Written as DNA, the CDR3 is TGCAGTGCTAGAAGCCCCTCCTATGGCTACACCTTC. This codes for CSARSPSYGYTF.

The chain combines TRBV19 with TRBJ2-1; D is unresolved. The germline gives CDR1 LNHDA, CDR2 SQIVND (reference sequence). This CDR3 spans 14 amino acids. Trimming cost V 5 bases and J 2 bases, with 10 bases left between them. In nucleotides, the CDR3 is TGTGCCAGTAGTTTAGTTTTGACCTACAATGAGCAGTTCTTC. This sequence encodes CASSLVLTYNEQFF.

The CDR3 nucleotides are TGCGCCAGCAGCCAAGCCGGAAGCACAGATACGCAGTATTTT. The encoded protein is CASSQAGSTDTQYF. The genes are TRBV4-1 and TRBJ2-3; D uncertain. The CDR3 runs 14 residues. V gave up 1 base and J gave up 0 bases, with 5 bases separating them. Germline-derived CDR1 and CDR2 are MGHRA and YSYEKL.

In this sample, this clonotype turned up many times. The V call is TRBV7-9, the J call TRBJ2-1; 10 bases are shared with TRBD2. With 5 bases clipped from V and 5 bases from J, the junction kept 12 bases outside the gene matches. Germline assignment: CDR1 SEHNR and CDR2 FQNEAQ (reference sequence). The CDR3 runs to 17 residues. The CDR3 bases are TGTGCCAGCAGCCACCGGGGGCTAGCGGGAGTTAACAATGAGCAGTTCTTC. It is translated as CASSHRGLAGVNNEQFF.

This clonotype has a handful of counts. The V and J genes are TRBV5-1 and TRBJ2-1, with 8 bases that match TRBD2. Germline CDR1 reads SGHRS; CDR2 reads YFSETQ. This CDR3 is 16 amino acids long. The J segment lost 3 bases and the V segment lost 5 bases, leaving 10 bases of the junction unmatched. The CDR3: CASRTDTGGGYNEQFF. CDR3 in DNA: TGCGCCAGCAGGACGGACACGGGAGGGGGCTACAATGAGCAGTTCTTC.

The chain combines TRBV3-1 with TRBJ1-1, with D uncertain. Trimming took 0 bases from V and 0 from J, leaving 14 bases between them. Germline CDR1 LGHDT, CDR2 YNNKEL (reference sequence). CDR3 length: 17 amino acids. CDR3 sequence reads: CASSQDIEGFLNTEAFF. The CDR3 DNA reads TGTGCCAGCAGCCAAGATATTGAAGGGTTTTTGAACACTGAAGCTTTCTTT.

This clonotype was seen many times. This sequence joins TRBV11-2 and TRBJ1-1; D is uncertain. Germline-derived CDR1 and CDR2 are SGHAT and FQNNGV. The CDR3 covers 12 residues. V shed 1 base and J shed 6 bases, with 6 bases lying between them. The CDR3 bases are TGTGCCAGCAGCTTAGTGGTCGCTGAAGCTTTCTTT. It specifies CASSLVVAEAFF.

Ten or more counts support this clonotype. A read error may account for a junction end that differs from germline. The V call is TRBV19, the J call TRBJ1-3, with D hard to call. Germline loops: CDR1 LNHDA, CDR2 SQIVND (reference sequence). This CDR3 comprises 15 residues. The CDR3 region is CATQGEGRGRNTIYF. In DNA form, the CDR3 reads TGTGCCACCCAAGGCGAAGGGCGCGGGAGAAATACCATATATTTT.

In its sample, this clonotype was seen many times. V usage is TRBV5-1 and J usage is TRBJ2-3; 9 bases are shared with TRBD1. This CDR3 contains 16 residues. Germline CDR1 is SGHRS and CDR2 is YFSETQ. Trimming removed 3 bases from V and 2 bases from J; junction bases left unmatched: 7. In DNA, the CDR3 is TGCGCCAGCAGCTCACAGGGGGCTATCTACACAGATACGCAGTATTTT. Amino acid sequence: CASSSQGAIYTDTQYF.

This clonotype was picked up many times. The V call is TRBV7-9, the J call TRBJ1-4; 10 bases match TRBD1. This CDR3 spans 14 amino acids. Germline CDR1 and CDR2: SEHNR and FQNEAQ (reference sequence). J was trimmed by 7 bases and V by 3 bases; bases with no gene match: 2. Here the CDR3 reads CASSFRTGGEKLFF. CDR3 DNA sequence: TGTGCCAGCAGCTTCAGGACAGGGGGTGAAAAACTGTTTTTT.

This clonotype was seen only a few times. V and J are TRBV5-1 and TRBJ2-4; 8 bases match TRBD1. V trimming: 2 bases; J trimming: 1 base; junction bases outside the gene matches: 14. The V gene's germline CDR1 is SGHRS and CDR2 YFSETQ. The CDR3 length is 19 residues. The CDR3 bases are TGCGCCAGCAGCTTTTCGGGACAGGAGAGTAGTACGGCCAAAAACATTCAGTACTTC. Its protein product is CASSFSGQESSTAKNIQYF.

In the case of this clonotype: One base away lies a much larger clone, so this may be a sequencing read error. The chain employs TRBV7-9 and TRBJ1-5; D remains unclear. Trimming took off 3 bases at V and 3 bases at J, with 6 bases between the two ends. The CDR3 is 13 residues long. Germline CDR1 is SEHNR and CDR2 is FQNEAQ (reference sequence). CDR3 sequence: CASSLKYNQPQHF. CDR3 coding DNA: TGTGCCAGCAGCTTGAAATACAATCAGCCCCAGCATTTT.

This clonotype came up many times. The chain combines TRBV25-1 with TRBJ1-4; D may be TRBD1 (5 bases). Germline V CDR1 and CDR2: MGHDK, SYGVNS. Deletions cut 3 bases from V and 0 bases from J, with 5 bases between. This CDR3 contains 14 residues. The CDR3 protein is CASSDRATNEKLFF. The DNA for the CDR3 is TGTGCCAGCAGTGACAGGGCAACTAATGAAAAACTGTTTTTT. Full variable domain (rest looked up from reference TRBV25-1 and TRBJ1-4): EADIYQTPRYLVIGTGKKITLECSQTMGHDKMYWYQQDPGMELHLIHYSYGVNSTEKGDLSSESTVSRIRTEHFPLTLESARPSHTSQYLCASSDRATNEKLFFGSGTQLSVL.

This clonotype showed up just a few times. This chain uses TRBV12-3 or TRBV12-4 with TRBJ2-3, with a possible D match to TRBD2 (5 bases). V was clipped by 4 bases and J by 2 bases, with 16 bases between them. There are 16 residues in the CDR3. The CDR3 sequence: CASSSQASTITDTQYF. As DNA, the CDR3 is TGTGCCAGCAGTTCCCAGGCTAGCACAATCACAGATACGCAGTATTTT.

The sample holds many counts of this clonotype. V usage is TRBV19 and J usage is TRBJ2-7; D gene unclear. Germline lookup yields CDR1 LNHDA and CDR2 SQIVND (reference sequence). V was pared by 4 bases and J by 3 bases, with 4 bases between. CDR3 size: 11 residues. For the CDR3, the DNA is TGTGCCAGTAGTAGATTCTACGAGCAGTACTTC. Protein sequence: CASSRFYEQYF.

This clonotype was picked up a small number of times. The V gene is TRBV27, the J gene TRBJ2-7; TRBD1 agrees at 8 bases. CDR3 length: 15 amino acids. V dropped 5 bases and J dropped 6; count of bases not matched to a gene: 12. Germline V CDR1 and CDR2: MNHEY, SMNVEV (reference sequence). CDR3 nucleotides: TGTGCCAGCAGTGCGGACAGGGCTTTGAGCCGCGAGCAGTACTTC. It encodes CASSADRALSREQYF.

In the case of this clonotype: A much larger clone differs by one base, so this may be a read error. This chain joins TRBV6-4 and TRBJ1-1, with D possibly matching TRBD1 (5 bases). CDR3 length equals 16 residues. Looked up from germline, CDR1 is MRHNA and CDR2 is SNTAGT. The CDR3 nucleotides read TGTAACAGCAGACCCCAGGGATTGGGGGTGAACACTGAAGCTTTCTTT. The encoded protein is CNSRPQGLGVNTEAFF.

CDR3: CASSMLGNTIYF. The CDR3 region has the DNA TGTGCCAGCTCCATGTTGGGAAACACCATATATTTT. V usage is TRBV12-3 or TRBV12-4 and J usage is TRBJ1-3; no reliable D call. The CDR3 length is 12 residues. V was cut by 8 bases and J by 4 bases, with 9 bases left in between.

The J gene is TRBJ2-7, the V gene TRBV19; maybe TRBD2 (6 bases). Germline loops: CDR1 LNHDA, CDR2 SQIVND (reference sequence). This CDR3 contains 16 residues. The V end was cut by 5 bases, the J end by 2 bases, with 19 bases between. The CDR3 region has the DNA TGTGCCAGTAGTCCGATGAGGGACTCGAACCCCTACGAGCAGTACTTC. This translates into CASSPMRDSNPYEQYF.

CDR3 nucleotide sequence: TGTGCCAGTAGTGCTTCTAGCGGGGGGGGTGAGCAGTTCTTC. It yields the protein CASSASSGGGEQFF. This chain uses TRBV19 with TRBJ2-1; 12 bases match TRBD2. Germline trimming cut 5 bases from V and 9 bases from J; bases unmatched to any gene: 5. Germline-derived CDR1 and CDR2 are LNHDA and SQIVND (reference sequence). The CDR3 has 14 residues.

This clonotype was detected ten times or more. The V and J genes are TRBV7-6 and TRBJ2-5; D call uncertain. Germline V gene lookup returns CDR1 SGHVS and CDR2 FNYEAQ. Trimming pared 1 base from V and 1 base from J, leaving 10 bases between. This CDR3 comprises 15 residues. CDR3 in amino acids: CASSLGTAIQETQYF. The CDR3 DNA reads TGTGCCAGCAGCTTAGGTACAGCCATCCAAGAGACCCAGTACTTC.

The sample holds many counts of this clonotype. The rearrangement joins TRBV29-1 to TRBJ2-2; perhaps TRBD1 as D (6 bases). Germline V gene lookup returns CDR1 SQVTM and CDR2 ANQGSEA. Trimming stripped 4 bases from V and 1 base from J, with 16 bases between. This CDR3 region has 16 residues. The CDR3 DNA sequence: TGCAGCGTTGCCCATTCCGGGACAAAGAACACCGGGGAGCTGTTTTTT. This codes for CSVAHSGTKNTGELFF.

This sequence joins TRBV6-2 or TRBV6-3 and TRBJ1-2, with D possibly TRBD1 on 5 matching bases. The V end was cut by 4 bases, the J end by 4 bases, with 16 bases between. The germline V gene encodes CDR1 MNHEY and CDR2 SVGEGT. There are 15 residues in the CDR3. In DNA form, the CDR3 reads TGTGCCAGCAGTTCGGCAGGCGGAGGGACCTATGGCTACACCTTC. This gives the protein CASSSAGGGTYGYTF.

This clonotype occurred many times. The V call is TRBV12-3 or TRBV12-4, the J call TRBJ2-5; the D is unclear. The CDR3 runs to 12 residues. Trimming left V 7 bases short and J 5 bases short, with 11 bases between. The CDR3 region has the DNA TGTGCCAGCACCCGAAGTGGGGAGACCCAGTACTTC. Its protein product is CASTRSGETQYF.